Presented here are 21 T cell receptor beta chains from one specimen sequenced in a study of cytomegalovirus exposure and HLA in healthy donors. The PCR used 60 Vbeta and 13 Jbeta primers. Assay used: immunoSEQ multiplex PCR; TCRdb lists only in-frame clones, some missing. The sample consists of about 170,000 clones, roughly 80% of them appearing once. The sequenced sample consisted of PBMCs. These receptors were taken from a female donor in good health and CMV-seronegative.

This chain joins TRBV6-5 and TRBJ1-5; D is unclear. This CDR3 is built from 13 residues. Looked up from germline, CDR1 is MNHEY and CDR2 is SVGAGI. V was cut by 6 bases and J by 11 bases, with 17 bases left in between. Here the CDR3 reads CASSRPNSLAQHF. In DNA form, the CDR3 reads TGTGCCAGCAGCCGACCCAATAGCCTGGCCCAGCATTTT.

The chain recombines TRBV7-2 with TRBJ1-5; possibly TRBD1 for D (6 bases). Trimming removed 5 bases at V and 0 bases at J, with 20 bases between. Germline-derived CDR1 and CDR2 are SGHTA and FQGNSA. This CDR3 contains 18 residues. CDR3 residues: CASSANLKGVYSNQPQHF. Written as DNA, the CDR3 is TGTGCCAGCAGCGCTAACTTAAAGGGGGTCTATAGCAATCAGCCCCAGCATTTT.

CDR3 coding DNA: TGTGCCAGCAGCCGTCTGGGCGGGGCCTACAATGAGCAGTTCTTC. It is translated as CASSRLGGAYNEQFF. The V call is TRBV5-5, the J call TRBJ2-1, with D perhaps matching TRBD2 (6 bases). CDR3 size: 15 residues. The germline gives CDR1 SGHKS, CDR2 YYEKEE (reference sequence). The V and J ends lost 4 bases and 2 bases respectively, with 13 bases between them. Supplemented by reference TRBV5-5 and TRBJ2-1, the full variable domain reads DAGVTQSPTHLIKTRGQQVTLRCSPISGHKSVSWYQQVLGQGPQFIFQYYEKEERGRGNFPDRFSARQFPNYSSELNVNALLLGDSALYLCASSRLGGAYNEQFFGPGTRLTVL.

The chain is built from TRBV6-6 and TRBJ2-7; tentative D call: TRBD1 (6 bases). The CDR3 runs 15 residues. V was cut by 0 bases and J by 2 bases, with 11 bases left in between. Germline V lookup: CDR1 MNHNY, CDR2 SVGAGI (reference sequence). The CDR3 DNA sequence: TGTGCCAGCAGTTACTCGGGCCAGGGGCCCTACGAGCAGTACTTC. Its protein is CASSYSGQGPYEQYF.

This clone has only a few counts. The chain combines TRBV19 with TRBJ1-4, with D perhaps TRBD1 (6 bases). Trimming took off 6 bases at V and 4 bases at J, with 9 bases between the two ends. Germline lookup yields CDR1 LNHDA and CDR2 SQIVND (reference sequence). The CDR3 extends over 13 amino acids. As DNA, the CDR3 is TGTGCCAGTAGCGACAGGTTTAATGAAAAACTGTTTTTT. Translated: CASSDRFNEKLFF.

The chain has TRBV28 and TRBJ1-2, with 8 nucleotides matching TRBD1. The CDR3 spans 14 residues. V lost 3 bases to trimming and J lost 2 bases; unmatched junction nucleotides: 2. Germline V gene sequence: CDR1 MDHEN, CDR2 SYDVKM. CDR3 protein: CASSLDRANYGYTF. CDR3 coding DNA: TGTGCCAGCAGTTTGGACAGGGCCAACTATGGCTACACCTTC.

The rearrangement links TRBV7-2 to TRBJ2-1; 14 bases fit TRBD2. This CDR3 comprises 15 residues. CDR1 is SGHTA and CDR2 is FQGNSA in the germline V gene. With 4 bases clipped from V and 9 bases from J, the junction kept 5 bases outside the gene matches. CDR3: CASSSTGTSGGEQFF. The CDR3 nucleotides read TGTGCCAGCAGCTCGACCGGGACTAGCGGGGGTGAGCAGTTCTTC.

The chain uses TRBV28 and TRBJ1-1, with 8 nucleotides matching TRBD1. V shed 7 bases, J shed 6 bases, and the junction held 13 bases outside the gene matches. The CDR3 runs to 15 residues. Germline V gives CDR1 MDHEN, CDR2 SYDVKM. The CDR3 here is CASTQTDRAGAEAFF. The CDR3 DNA reads TGTGCCAGCACCCAAACGGACAGGGCGGGCGCTGAAGCTTTCTTT.

The chain employs TRBV6-4 and TRBJ2-1; 8 bases map to TRBD2. Germline V lookup: CDR1 MRHNA, CDR2 SNTAGT. This CDR3 comprises 15 residues. Germline trimming cut 4 bases from V and 10 bases from J; bases unmatched to any gene: 12. Here the CDR3 DNA reads TGTGCCAGCAGTGCAAGTAGCGGGGATTCTCGGGAGCAGTTCTTC. Residues: CASSASSGDSREQFF.

The V gene is TRBV29-1, the J gene TRBJ2-5; 11 nucleotides agree with TRBD2. V shed 7 bases and J 5 bases; nucleotides not matched to a gene: 9. Per germline, CDR1 SQVTM and CDR2 ANQGSEA. The CDR3 is 14 residues long. The DNA of the CDR3 is TGCAGCGGCTATAGCGGGGGGGTGTGGGAGACCCAGTACTTC. Translated: CSGYSGGVWETQYF.

The rearrangement uses TRBV5-6 and TRBJ2-1; 9 bases are shared with TRBD2. The length of the CDR3 is 17 residues. Germline V CDR1 and CDR2: SGHDT, YYEEEE. Unmatched junction bases numbered 9, after V lost 1 base and J lost 4 bases. The CDR3 bases are TGTGCCAGCAGCTTGTCAGGACTAGCGCGAAGTTACAATGAGCAGTTCTTC. This gives the protein CASSLSGLARSYNEQFF.

The chain combines TRBV7-6 with TRBJ1-1; unclear D gene. The V end was cut by 1 base, the J end by 0 bases, with 9 bases between. CDR1 is SGHVS, CDR2 FNYEAQ, per germline. The CDR3 runs 15 residues. CDR3 sequence reads: CASSLEGSMNTEAFF. CDR3 DNA: TGTGCCAGCAGCTTAGAAGGGAGCATGAACACTGAAGCTTTCTTT.

The J gene is TRBJ2-3, the V gene TRBV28, with TRBD2 identical over 9 bases. With V trimmed by 6 bases and J by 5 bases, 12 bases remained unmatched. The CDR3 loop spans 16 amino acids. Germline V gene sequence: CDR1 MDHEN, CDR2 SYDVKM. CDR3: CASSGGGGVIKDTQYF. CDR3 DNA: TGTGCCAGCAGCGGCGGCGGGGGGGTCATCAAAGATACGCAGTATTTT. Variable domain in full (rest from reference TRBV28 and TRBJ2-3): DVKVTQSSRYLVKRTGEKVFLECVQDMDHENMFWYRQDPGLGLRLIYFSYDVKMKEKGDIPEGYSVSREKKERFSLILESASTNQTSMYLCASSGGGGVIKDTQYFGPGTRLTVL.

The J gene is TRBJ1-5, the V gene TRBV5-4, with TRBD1 matching over 7 bases. CDR1 is SGHNT, CDR2 YYREEE, per germline (reference sequence). V gave up 3 bases and J gave up 6 bases; unmatched junction bases: 6. CDR3 length: 14 residues. CDR3 residues: CASSSDRSSQPQHF. CDR3 nucleotide sequence: TGTGCCAGCAGCTCGGACAGGAGCTCTCAGCCCCAGCATTTT.

The J gene is TRBJ1-1, the V gene TRBV7-2; TRBD1 is a possible D gene (6 bases). CDR3 length: 14 amino acids. The germline CDR1 and CDR2 sequences are SGHTA and FQGNSA. V was cut by 3 bases and J by 5 bases, with 13 bases left in between. The CDR3 coding sequence is TGTGCCAGCAGCTTCGTAGGGGGATGGACTGAAGCTTTCTTT. This gives the protein CASSFVGGWTEAFF.

This rearrangement joins TRBV7-2 to TRBJ1-2; 8 bases fit TRBD1. Trimming at V came to 8 bases and at J to 4 bases, leaving 6 bases not matched to a gene. The CDR3 length is 13 residues. Germline values: CDR1 SGHTA, CDR2 FQGNSA. CDR3 loop: CASETGDTYGYTF. In DNA form, the CDR3 reads TGTGCCAGCGAGACAGGGGATACCTATGGCTACACCTTC.

In its sample, this clone was seen a few times. The chain is built from TRBV7-8 and TRBJ2-2; D is unclear. This CDR3 has 13 amino acids. The germline CDR1 and CDR2 sequences are SGHVS and FQNEAQ. Trimming took 6 bases from V and 2 from J, leaving 7 bases between them. The CDR3 loop reads CASRASNTGELFF. CDR3 coding DNA: TGTGCCAGCAGGGCTAGTAACACCGGGGAGCTGTTTTTT.

This rearrangement joins TRBV7-8 to TRBJ2-5, with TRBD2 matching 8 bases. Germline V CDR1 and CDR2: SGHVS, FQNEAQ. Trimming removed 3 bases from V and 4 bases from J; junction bases left unmatched: 7. This CDR3 is 15 amino acids long. This CDR3 is CASSLYGRATETQYF. CDR3 bases: TGTGCCAGCAGCTTGTACGGGAGGGCCACAGAGACCCAGTACTTC.

This clone has only one observation. The J gene is TRBJ2-7, the V gene TRBV6-5; tentatively, D is TRBD1 (5 bases). Germline V CDR1 and CDR2: MNHEY, SVGAGI. Between the trimmed V and J ends, which lost 7 bases and 4 bases, there was a span of 17 bases. The CDR3 has 14 residues. The CDR3 protein is CASIRRQGRYEQYF. CDR3 sequence (DNA): TGTGCCAGCATTCGTCGGCAGGGTAGATACGAGCAGTACTTC.

V and J are TRBV10-3 and TRBJ1-6; D is undetermined. The CDR3 loop spans 15 amino acids. V lost 0 bases to trimming and J lost 6 bases, with 9 bases between them. Germline assignment: CDR1 ENHRY and CDR2 SYGVKD. CDR3 nucleotide sequence: TGTGCCATCAGTGAGTCAGGCTGGGCTAATTCACCCCTCCACTTT. Its protein product is CAISESGWANSPLHF.

Only a few counts were recorded for this clone. The J gene is TRBJ2-5, the V gene TRBV5-4; no definite D call. The J call may be wrong; the DNA end is better matched by TRBJ2-7. The CDR3 loop spans 17 amino acids. CDR1 is SGHNT and CDR2 is YYREEE in the germline V gene (reference sequence). As DNA, the CDR3 is TGTGCCAGCAGCCCCATGGGCAGCACCCAAATCTCCTACGAGCAGTACTTC. Residues: CASSPMGSTQISYEQYF.